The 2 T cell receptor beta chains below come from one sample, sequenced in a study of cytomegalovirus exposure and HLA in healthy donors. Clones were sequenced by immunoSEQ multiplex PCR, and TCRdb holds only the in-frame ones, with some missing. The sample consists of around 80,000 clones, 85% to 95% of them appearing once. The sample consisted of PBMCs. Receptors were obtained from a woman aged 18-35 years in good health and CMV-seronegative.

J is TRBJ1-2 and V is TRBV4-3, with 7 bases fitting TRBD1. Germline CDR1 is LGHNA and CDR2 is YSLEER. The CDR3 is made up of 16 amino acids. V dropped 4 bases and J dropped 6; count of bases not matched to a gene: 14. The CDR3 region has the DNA TGCGCCAGCAGCCCTTCTGGAGGGAACAGGGGAGATGGCTACACCTTC. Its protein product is CASSPSGGNRGDGYTF.

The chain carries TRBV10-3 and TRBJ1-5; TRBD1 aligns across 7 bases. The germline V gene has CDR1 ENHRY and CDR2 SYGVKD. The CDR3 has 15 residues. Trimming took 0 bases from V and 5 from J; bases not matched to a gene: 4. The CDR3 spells CAISESDRVDQPQHF. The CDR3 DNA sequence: TGTGCCATCAGTGAGTCCGACAGGGTCGATCAGCCCCAGCATTTT.